Each of the 20 T cell receptor beta chains below was sequenced from the same sample in a study of shared clonotypes between healthy human individuals. Sequenced by immunoSEQ multiplex PCR; TCRdb stores in-frame clones only, minus some. The sample records roughly 2,500,000 clones, 93% being singletons. The sequencing sample was made of naive CD4+ T cells from PBMCs. Subset given: CD45RA+ positively selected. The receptors were gathered from a man between 18 and 29 years old in good health. Some clones in this sample may be carry-over from other donors' samples.

About this clone: The sample has other DNA sequences that encode this CDR3 too. This rearrangement joins TRBV27 to TRBJ1-1; D is unresolved. Germline V gives CDR1 MNHEY, CDR2 SMNVEV (reference sequence). V was cut by 0 bases and J by 2 bases, with 7 bases left in between. The CDR3 contains 14 residues. CDR3 protein: CASSLSILNTEAFF. Here the CDR3 DNA reads TGTGCCAGCAGTTTATCGATTTTAAACACTGAAGCTTTCTTT.

About this clone itself: Other DNA sequences in this sample translate to the same CDR3. In DNA form, the CDR3 reads TGTGCCAGCAGTGAGGGGGATTATAGCAATCAGCCCCAGCATTTT. This sequence encodes CASSEGDYSNQPQHF. The V and J genes are TRBV2 and TRBJ1-5; tentatively, D is TRBD1 (5 bases). The CDR3 covers 15 residues. Germline loops: CDR1 SNHLY, CDR2 FYNNEI. V was shortened by 3 bases and J by 0 bases, with 9 bases between the two germline ends.

The chain carries TRBV14 and TRBJ1-2; D is unresolved. This CDR3 has 14 amino acids. Germline CDR1 and CDR2: SGHDN and FVKESK. The V gene lost 3 bases and the J gene lost 2 bases, with 10 bases spanning the gap. CDR3 in DNA: TGTGCCAGCAGCCATACAGTACAAAACTATGGCTACACCTTC. This sequence encodes CASSHTVQNYGYTF.

V usage is TRBV30 and J usage is TRBJ1-1, with no clear D. V lost 3 bases, J lost 4 bases, and 9 bases lay in between. The V gene's germline CDR1 is GTSNPN and CDR2 SVGIG (reference sequence). This CDR3 is built from 12 residues. The CDR3 DNA sequence: TGTGCCTGGAGCCCTACCCCCACTGAAGCTTTCTTT. This encodes CAWSPTPTEAFF.

The chain couples TRBV9 to TRBJ1-2, with D perhaps matching TRBD1 (6 bases). The ends were cut back, 3 bases at V and 6 bases at J, with 18 bases in the middle. CDR3 length equals 15 residues. Looked up from germline, CDR1 is SGDLS and CDR2 is YYNGEE. The CDR3 bases are TGTGCCAGCAGCGGAGGCCTAGGACAGCGAAATGGCTACACCTTC. It is translated as CASSGGLGQRNGYTF.

The J gene is TRBJ2-1, the V gene TRBV5-1, with 10 bases lining up with TRBD2. V trimming: 4 bases; J trimming: 4 bases; junction bases outside the gene matches: 5. The CDR3 is 15 amino acids. The germline CDR1 and CDR2 sequences are SGHRS and YFSETQ. In DNA, the CDR3 is TGCGCCAGCAGCGGGGGGACTAGCGAATACAATGAGCAGTTCTTC. Residues: CASSGGTSEYNEQFF.

The chain carries TRBV29-1 and TRBJ2-3, with D perhaps TRBD1 or TRBD2 (5 bases each). This CDR3 contains 14 residues. CDR1 is SQVTM, CDR2 ANQGSEA, per germline. Trimming cost V 7 bases and J 1 base, with 15 bases left between them. The CDR3 DNA reads TGCAGCGCCGCGAGGGGCCCAGGCACAGATACGCAGTATTTT. Amino acids: CSAARGPGTDTQYF.

Only a few counts were recorded for this clone. DNA of the CDR3: TGCAGCATGAGGACAGACCTGAACACTGAAGCTTTCTTT. Translating it yields CSMRTDLNTEAFF. The V and J genes are TRBV29-1 and TRBJ1-1; tentative D call: TRBD1 (6 bases). Germline CDR1 and CDR2: SQVTM and ANQGSEA. The CDR3 totals 13 residues. V was cut by 8 bases and J by 0 bases, with 13 bases left in between.

The V call is TRBV7-9, the J call TRBJ2-5, with TRBD2 as a possible D gene (7 bases). Between the trimmed V and J ends, which lost 1 base and 4 bases, there was a span of 13 bases. Germline CDR1 SEHNR, CDR2 FQNEAQ (reference sequence). This CDR3 is 15 amino acids long. CDR3 residues: CASSLGTGRVETQYF. CDR3 DNA: TGTGCCAGCAGCTTAGGCACAGGGAGGGTAGAGACCCAGTACTTC.

The V call is TRBV30, the J call TRBJ1-6; D not certain. This CDR3 contains 14 residues. CDR1 and CDR2 (germline): GTSNPN, SVGIG (reference sequence). The V and J ends lost 2 bases and 6 bases respectively, with 11 bases between them. CDR3 nucleotide sequence: TGTGCCTGGAGTAAGGAGACGGCTAATTCACCCCTCCACTTT. This sequence encodes CAWSKETANSPLHF.

This chain connects TRBV27 to TRBJ2-7, with 10 bases that match TRBD2. J lost 0 bases, V lost 6 bases, and 8 bases had no gene match. CDR1 MNHEY and CDR2 SMNVEV come from the germline V gene (reference sequence). The CDR3 consists of 16 residues. CDR3 region: CASSPGLADFSYEQYF. The CDR3, as DNA: TGTGCCAGCAGCCCCGGACTAGCGGACTTCTCCTACGAGCAGTACTTC.

The chain recombines TRBV15 with TRBJ1-2; D gene ambiguous. The CDR3 sequence is 14 residues long. Trimming cost V 0 bases and J 2 bases, with 7 bases left between them. Germline-derived CDR1 and CDR2 are LNHNV and YYDKDF (reference sequence). The CDR3 sequence: CATSRDPENYGYTF. CDR3 coding DNA: TGTGCCACCAGCAGAGATCCAGAGAACTATGGCTACACCTTC.

The gene calls are TRBV5-1 and TRBJ2-3; 10 positions agree with TRBD2. The CDR3 runs to 14 residues. V shed 4 bases and J 7 bases; nucleotides not matched to a gene: 6. Germline V gene data show CDR1 as SGHRS and CDR2 as YFSETQ. CDR3 loop: CASSGGTSANTQYF. CDR3 in DNA: TGCGCCAGCAGCGGGGGGACTAGCGCGAATACGCAGTATTTT.

V usage is TRBV2 and J usage is TRBJ2-6; TRBD1 matches 7 bases. CDR3 length: 18 residues. The V gene end was trimmed by 6 bases and the J gene end by 2 bases; junction bases not matched to a gene: 13. Germline V lookup: CDR1 SNHLY, CDR2 FYNNEI. This CDR3 is CASSGPGLQGPGANVLTF. The DNA for the CDR3 is TGTGCCAGCAGCGGCCCTGGCCTACAGGGGCCTGGGGCCAACGTCCTGACTTTC.

The V call is TRBV5-1, the J call TRBJ1-2, with D possibly TRBD1 on 6 matching bases. The CDR3 length is 12 residues. Germline V lookup: CDR1 SGHRS, CDR2 YFSETQ. V was clipped by 4 bases and J by 6 bases, with 10 bases between them. The CDR3 DNA reads as TGCGCCAGCAGCGCCTCAGGGGATGGCTACACCTTC. Translated: CASSASGDGYTF.

The chain employs TRBV7-9 and TRBJ1-6; a possible D gene is TRBD1 (5 bases). The ends were cut back, 5 bases at V and 12 bases at J, with 14 bases in the middle. Per the germline V gene, CDR1 is SEHNR and CDR2 is FQNEAQ (reference sequence). This CDR3 has 13 amino acids. In nucleotides, the CDR3 is TGTGCCAGCAGCGCCGACAGCCTCAGACCCCTCCACTTT. This sequence encodes CASSADSLRPLHF.

CDR3 amino acids: CASSLNIANTGELFF. The CDR3 nucleotides read TGCGCCAGCAGCTTGAATATTGCGAACACCGGGGAGCTGTTTTTT. This chain joins TRBV5-1 and TRBJ2-2; D not resolved. Per the germline V gene, CDR1 is SGHRS and CDR2 is YFSETQ. The CDR3 is 15 amino acids. V lost 1 base and J lost 0, with 7 bases in between.

The J gene is TRBJ1-5, the V gene TRBV19, with D hard to call. CDR3 length equals 14 residues. V was clipped by 2 bases and J by 4 bases, with 9 bases between them. CDR1 LNHDA and CDR2 SQIVND come from the germline V gene (reference sequence). CDR3 DNA sequence: TGTGCCAGTAGTATAAAGGACCCTAATCAGCCCCAGCATTTT. This codes for CASSIKDPNQPQHF.

The chain combines TRBV27 with TRBJ2-1; 7 nucleotides agree with TRBD1. CDR1 MNHEY and CDR2 SMNVEV come from the germline V gene (reference sequence). The V segment lost 7 bases and the J segment 4 bases; nucleotides outside the gene matches: 13. This CDR3 region has 16 residues. For the CDR3, the DNA is TGTGCCAGCAACAAAAGGGGGCTAGCAGCTTACAATGAGCAGTTCTTC. Protein: CASNKRGLAAYNEQFF.

Notes on this clone: The sample contains more than one DNA sequence encoding this CDR3. J is TRBJ1-3 and V is TRBV28; D gene unclear. V lost 4 bases and J lost 0, with 7 bases in between. The length of the CDR3 is 14 residues. The germline V gene encodes CDR1 MDHEN and CDR2 SYDVKM. In DNA, the CDR3 is TGTGCCAGCAGTTCCTCATACTCTGGAAACACCATATATTTT. This sequence encodes CASSSSYSGNTIYF.